This entry is about one T cell receptor (beta chain). Its antigen remains unknown. This specimen includes other DNA sequences encoding the same CDR3. Germline V gives CDR1 SGHNT, CDR2 YENEEA. This CDR3 spans 14 amino acids. V was shortened by 4 bases and J by 1 base, with 11 bases between the two germline ends. The data were taken from a study of shared clonotypes between healthy human individuals. Study-wide results and caveats: In this cohort, only blood was sampled, and tissue repertoires likely differ. Since donors were few, the genetic and exposure-history diversity represented was limited.

Replicate PCRs run on sorted subsets employed roughly 190 ng DNA, around 31,000 T cell genomes. TCRdb's table, derived via immunoSEQ multiplex PCR, lists solely in-frame clones and lacks some. The sample has over a million clones; around four fifths are singletons. Every donor was a Caucasian adult from Nashville, Tennessee. Sequencing used memory CD4+ T cells sorted from blood. Subset indicated: CD45RA-negative fraction. The chain has TRBV11-3 and TRBJ2-7; D may match TRBD1 or TRBD2 (5 bases each). This clonotype originated in a man younger than 35 in good health. CDR3 DNA sequence: TGTGCCAGCAGCTCAGGGACCGGGTCCTACGAGCAGTACTTC. The encoded protein is CASSSGTGSYEQYF.